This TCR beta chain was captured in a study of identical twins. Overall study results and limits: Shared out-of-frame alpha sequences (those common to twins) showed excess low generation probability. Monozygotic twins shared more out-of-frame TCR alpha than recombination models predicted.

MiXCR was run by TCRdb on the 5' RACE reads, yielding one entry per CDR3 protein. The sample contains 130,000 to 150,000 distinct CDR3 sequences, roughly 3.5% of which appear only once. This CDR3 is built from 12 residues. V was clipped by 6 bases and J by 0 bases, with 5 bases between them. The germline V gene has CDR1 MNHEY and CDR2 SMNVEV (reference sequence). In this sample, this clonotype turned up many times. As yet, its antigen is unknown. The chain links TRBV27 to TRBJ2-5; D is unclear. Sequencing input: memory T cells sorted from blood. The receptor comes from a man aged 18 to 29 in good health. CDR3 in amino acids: CASSENQETQYF. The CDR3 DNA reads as TGTGCCAGCAGCGAAAACCAAGAGACCCAGTACTTC.